Following are 10 T cell receptor beta chains from one sample sequenced in a study of shared clonotypes between healthy human individuals. Assay used: immunoSEQ multiplex PCR; TCRdb lists only in-frame clones, some missing. In the table there are a few hundred thousand clones, roughly 97% of which are singletons. Sequenced: naive CD4+ T cells sorted from blood. As for subset: CD45RA+ positively selected. Receptors were obtained from a woman in her twenties or thirties in good health.

The chain couples TRBV27 to TRBJ1-3, with D possibly matching TRBD1 (6 bases). The ends were cut back, 5 bases at V and 2 bases at J, with 13 bases in the middle. Germline values: CDR1 MNHEY, CDR2 SMNVEV (reference sequence). The length of the CDR3 is 15 residues. CDR3 DNA sequence: TGTGCCAGCAGTCCACAGGGATGGACTGGAAACACCATATATTTT. Its translation: CASSPQGWTGNTIYF.

The chain employs TRBV14 and TRBJ1-3; no firm D call. This CDR3 is built from 17 residues. CDR1 and CDR2 from the germline V gene are SGHDN and FVKESK. Trimming left V 5 bases short and J 0 bases short, with 17 bases between. CDR3 sequence: CASSASLGSSSGNTIYF. The CDR3 region has the DNA TGTGCCAGCAGCGCATCGCTCGGTTCGAGCTCTGGAAACACCATATATTTT.

The chain employs TRBV14 and TRBJ2-2; D is unclear. The germline gives CDR1 SGHDN, CDR2 FVKESK. The CDR3 totals 17 residues. Deletions cut 0 bases from V and 5 bases from J, with 16 bases between. The CDR3 DNA reads as TGTGCCAGCAGCCAAGATGGAAAACACCCTCGGACCGGGGAGCTGTTTTTT. It yields the protein CASSQDGKHPRTGELFF.

The chain has TRBV25-1 and TRBJ1-5; no firm D call. V lost 10 bases and J lost 3, with 13 bases in between. Germline V gives CDR1 MGHDK, CDR2 SYGVNS. This CDR3 spans 13 amino acids. The CDR3 loop reads CATSDVNNQPQHF. The CDR3 DNA sequence: TGTGCCACCTCGGACGTCAACAATCAGCCCCAGCATTTT.

The gene calls are TRBV5-1 and TRBJ2-7, with TRBD2 identical over 7 bases. This CDR3 comprises 13 residues. In germline, CDR1 is SGHRS, CDR2 YFSETQ. Trimming removed 4 bases from V and 7 bases from J; junction bases left unmatched: 8. The CDR3 sequence is CASSVTGGGEQYF. The CDR3 DNA sequence: TGCGCCAGCAGCGTGACCGGCGGGGGAGAGCAGTACTTC.

The chain links TRBV11-3 to TRBJ2-2; 11 nucleotides match TRBD1. The CDR3 totals 14 residues. The V gene's germline CDR1 is SGHNT and CDR2 YENEEA. V gave up 6 bases and J gave up 4 bases; unmatched junction bases: 1. This chain's CDR3 is CASRGQGGTGELFF. The CDR3 region has the DNA TGTGCCAGCAGGGGACAGGGGGGCACCGGGGAGCTGTTTTTT.

This sequence joins TRBV29-1 and TRBJ2-4, with 11 bases lining up with TRBD1. CDR3 size: 13 residues. Germline CDR1 SQVTM, CDR2 ANQGSEA. V lost 7 bases and J lost 6; bases outside the gene matches: 5. CDR3 nucleotide sequence: TGCAGCGCAGGACAGGGGGCCGGAAACATTCAGTACTTC. As protein: CSAGQGAGNIQYF.

V gene TRBV27 combines with J gene TRBJ1-5, with 8 bases lining up with TRBD1. The CDR3 totals 15 residues. Trimming removed 6 bases from V and 1 base from J; junction bases left unmatched: 5. Per germline, CDR1 MNHEY and CDR2 SMNVEV (reference sequence). DNA for the CDR3: TGTGCCAGCAGCATCCGACAGGGGAGCAATCAGCCCCAGCATTTT. Its translation: CASSIRQGSNQPQHF.

In this sample, this clone turned up a few times. V usage is TRBV2 and J usage is TRBJ2-2; tentatively, D is TRBD1 (6 bases). The germline gives CDR1 SNHLY, CDR2 FYNNEI. This CDR3 contains 15 residues. Trimming took off 4 bases at V and 0 bases at J, with 9 bases between the two ends. The CDR3 bases are TGTGCCAGCAGTGCACAGGGAGCGAACACCGGGGAGCTGTTTTTT. As protein: CASSAQGANTGELFF.

The gene calls are TRBV6-1 and TRBJ2-5; weak D call: TRBD1 (5 bases). Germline CDR1 reads MNHNS; CDR2 reads SASEGT. This CDR3 comprises 12 residues. V was pared by 7 bases and J by 3 bases, with 9 bases between. The CDR3 nucleotides are TGTGCCAGCAATGGCAGGGAAGAGACCCAGTACTTC. Protein product: CASNGREETQYF.